This is a list of T cell receptor beta chains from one sample in a study of blood T cell repertoires in COVID-19. Data came from immunoSEQ multiplex PCR; TCRdb stores just in-frame clones and leaves some out. The data show roughly 250,000 clones, roughly 80% seen once. Sequencing was performed on peripheral blood. The receptors shown here come from a person between 65 and 80 years old with COVID-19, enrolled during active disease. CDR3s include the opening cysteine and the closing phenylalanine or tryptophan. The D gene is left open where the match is weak. The size entry is marked missing in some rows and otherwise reads once, few, many or a size class.

>NA|TRBJ1-6|NA|TRBV6-4
CASSDSWGGNSPLHF
TGTGCCAGCAGTGACTCGTGGGGCGGTAATTCACCCCTCCACTTT
>NA|TRBJ2-1|NA|TRBV5-5
CASSLVGSYNEQFF
TGTGCCAGCAGCTTGGTCGGTTCCTACAATGAGCAGTTCTTC
>NA|TRBJ2-4|TRBD2|TRBV7-2
CASSLTSGSGSKNIQYF
TGTGCCAGCAGTTTGACTAGCGGGAGCGGTTCCAAAAACATTCAGTACTTC
>NA|TRBJ1-1|TRBD1|TRBV9
CASSEPAQGFDTEAFF
TGTGCCAGCAGCGAGCCGGCACAGGGGTTCGACACTGAAGCTTTCTTT
>NA|TRBJ2-1|TRBD2|TRBV7-9
CASSLLAGGYDEQFF
TGTGCCAGCAGCCTTCTAGCGGGAGGATACGATGAGCAGTTCTTC
>NA|TRBJ2-7|NA|TRBV6-2/TRBV6-3
CASSYTLGHQSYEQYF
TGTGCCAGCAGTTACACTCTCGGACACCAATCCTACGAGCAGTACTTC
>NA|TRBJ2-3|TRBD2|TRBV9
CASSALGLPTDTQYF
TGTGCCAGCAGCGCCCTGGGACTACCAACAGATACGCAGTATTTT
>NA|TRBJ2-7|TRBD2|TRBV3-1/TRBV3-2
CASSQSISGRASYEQYF
TGTGCCAGCAGCCAGTCGATTAGCGGGAGGGCCTCCTACGAGCAGTACTTC
>NA|TRBJ1-1|NA|TRBV15
CATSRGGPEGTFF
TGTGCCACCAGCAGAGGCGGTCCCGAGGGAACTTTCTTT
>NA|TRBJ2-3|TRBD2|TRBV5-1
CASSPISGGTDTQYF
TGCGCCAGCAGCCCCATTAGCGGGGGGACAGATACGCAGTATTTT
>once|TRBJ2-3|TRBD2|TRBV6-2/TRBV6-3
CASSPGLAGRGDTQYF
TGTGCCAGCAGCCCCGGACTAGCGGGACGCGGAGATACGCAGTATTTT
>NA|TRBJ2-7|TRBD2|TRBV5-6
CASASGLGRYEQYF
TGTGCCAGTGCCAGCGGACTAGGTCGGTACGAGCAGTACTTC
>NA|TRBJ2-3|TRBD2|TRBV5-1
CASSPLTSGSSDTQYF
TGCGCCAGCAGCCCCCTGACTAGCGGGAGCTCAGATACGCAGTATTTT
>NA|TRBJ2-7|TRBD1|TRBV9
CASSATGGEYEQYF
TGTGCCAGCAGCGCGACAGGGGGAGAGTACGAGCAGTACTTC
>NA|TRBJ2-5|TRBD1|TRBV11-2
CASSLGAGQGRRETQYF
TGTGCCAGCAGCTTAGGGGCGGGACAGGGACGTCGAGAGACCCAGTACTTC
>NA|TRBJ1-2|NA|TRBV25-1
CASSEVANYGYTF
TGTGCCAGCAGTGAAGTAGCTAACTATGGCTACACCTTC
>NA|TRBJ2-1|TRBD2|TRBV24-1
CATSDAGTSGYNEQFF
TGTGCCACCAGTGACGCTGGGACTAGCGGATACAATGAGCAGTTCTTC
>NA|TRBJ2-3|NA|TRBV29-1
CSVALLSLRRTDTQYF
TGCAGCGTTGCTCTACTATCCCTACGTCGCACAGATACGCAGTATTTT
>NA|TRBJ1-6|NA|TRBV5-4
CASNNYDTNSPLHF
TGTGCCAGCAATAACTACGATACTAATTCACCCCTCCACTTT
>NA|TRBJ2-2|NA|TRBV7-3
CASSAPGNTGELFF
TGTGCCAGCAGCGCCCCGGGGAACACCGGGGAGCTGTTTTTT
>few|TRBJ2-7|NA|TRBV4-1
CASSPYGLGGEQYF
TGCGCCAGCAGCCCCTATGGACTGGGCGGGGAGCAGTACTTC
>NA|TRBJ1-2|NA|TRBV3-1/TRBV3-2
CASSQDHPQLRGYTF
TGTGCCAGCAGCCAAGATCACCCCCAACTTCGGGGCTACACCTTC
>NA|TRBJ2-1|NA|TRBV6-5
CALTLLMSSYNEQFF
TGTGCCTTAACCTTGTTGATGAGCTCCTACAATGAGCAGTTCTTC
>NA|TRBJ2-1|TRBD1|TRBV6-6
CASTRDRGRFF
TGTGCCAGCACTCGGGACAGGGGTCGGTTCTTC
>NA|TRBJ2-6|NA|TRBV28
CASSSGVVGSGANVLTF
TGTGCCAGCAGTTCCGGGGTCGTAGGCTCTGGGGCCAACGTCCTGACTTTC
>NA|TRBJ2-3|TRBD1|TRBV5-1
CASSGGTGRTDTQYF
TGCGCCAGCAGTGGAGGGACAGGAAGAACAGATACGCAGTATTTT
>NA|TRBJ2-5|TRBD2|TRBV6-6
CASTRTSGEETQYF
TGTGCCAGCACCAGGACTAGCGGGGAAGAGACCCAGTACTTC
>once|TRBJ2-5|NA|TRBV12-5
CASGFGSQGTQYF
TGTGCTAGTGGTTTTGGGTCCCAGGGGACCCAGTACTTC
>few|TRBJ2-7|TRBD2|TRBV5-1
CATSVAGGNYEQYF
TGCGCCACCAGCGTAGCGGGAGGGAACTACGAGCAGTACTTC
>NA|TRBJ1-1|TRBD1|TRBV25-1
CASSDYDRGRTEAFF
TGTGCCAGCAGTGACTACGACAGGGGGCGAACTGAAGCTTTCTTT
>once|TRBJ1-4|TRBD1|TRBV9
CASSLTGTGNEKLFF
TGTGCCAGCAGCCTTACCGGGACAGGGAACGAAAAACTGTTTTTT
>NA|TRBJ2-3|TRBD2|TRBV2
CASRLTSGRTDTQYF
TGTGCCAGCAGACTGACTAGCGGGAGAACAGATACGCAGTATTTT
>NA|TRBJ1-1|NA|TRBV2
CASKGYQSKVIAFF
TGTGCCAGCAAGGGGTATCAATCGAAGGTGATAGCTTTCTTT
>NA|TRBJ2-3|TRBD1|TRBV5-1
CASSFRQGPTDTQYF
TGCGCCAGCAGCTTCCGACAGGGCCCCACAGATACGCAGTATTTT
>NA|TRBJ2-4|NA|TRBV21-1
CASSKEEPGGPIQYF
TGTGCCAGCAGCAAAGAGGAGCCAGGGGGTCCCATTCAGTACTTC
>NA|TRBJ2-7|TRBD1|TRBV3-1/TRBV3-2
CASRGTGAYEQYF
TGTGCCAGCAGGGGGACAGGGGCCTACGAGCAGTACTTC
>few|TRBJ2-1|NA|TRBV7-9
CASSLVNNEQFF
TGTGCCAGCAGCTTAGTTAACAATGAGCAGTTCTTC
>NA|TRBJ1-2|NA|TRBV5-1
CASSLGQGLGGYTF
TGCGCCAGCAGCTTGGGCCAGGGGTTAGGTGGCTACACCTTC
>NA|TRBJ1-1|TRBD1|TRBV7-9
CASSLGQGYTEAFF
TGTGCCAGCAGCTTGGGACAGGGGTACACTGAAGCTTTCTTT
>NA|TRBJ1-4|NA|TRBV28
CASSFPNYEKLFF
TGTGCCAGCAGTTTCCCGAACTATGAAAAACTGTTTTTT
>NA|TRBJ2-1|TRBD2|TRBV19
CASSIRLLAENNEQFF
TGTGCCAGTAGTATCCGGTTACTAGCGGAAAATAATGAGCAGTTCTTC
>NA|TRBJ2-1|TRBD2|TRBV28
CASPPPGGSYNEQFF
TGTGCCAGTCCACCCCCGGGGGGGTCCTACAATGAGCAGTTCTTC
>NA|TRBJ1-1|NA|TRBV23-1
CASSLGGREATEAFF
TGCGCCAGCAGCCTCGGGGGGCGGGAGGCTACTGAAGCTTTCTTT
>NA|TRBJ2-5|TRBD2|TRBV5-4
CASSPLAGGRALETQYF
TGTGCCAGCAGCCCCTTAGCGGGGGGTCGGGCTTTAGAGACCCAGTACTTC
>NA|TRBJ1-1|TRBD1|TRBV18
CASTDRGATAFF
TGTGCCAGCACAGACAGGGGGGCTACGGCTTTCTTT
>NA|TRBJ2-5|NA|TRBV7-9
CASSLAGAETQYF
TGTGCCAGCAGCTTGGCGGGGGCGGAGACCCAGTACTTC
>once|TRBJ1-5|TRBD1|TRBV4-1
CASSQGQGDQPQHF
TGCGCCAGCAGCCAAGGACAGGGAGATCAGCCCCAGCATTTT
>NA|TRBJ1-5|TRBD1|TRBV24-1
CATSNRGKSQPQHF
TGTGCCACCAGTAACAGGGGGAAGAGTCAGCCCCAGCATTTT